A selection of T cell receptor beta chains follows, all from one sample in a study of T cells after yellow fever vaccination. TCRdb redid the calling of the 5' RACE reads with MiXCR, one entry per CDR3 protein. The repertoire has some 350,000 distinct CDR3 sequences, approximately 4% of them found once; the top ten carry roughly 24%. The sequencing used PBMCs, collected 5 days after the yellow fever booster vaccination. The receptor set was obtained from a man between 18 and 35 years old who received the YFV17D yellow fever vaccine. CDR3s include the opening cysteine and the closing phenylalanine or tryptophan. The order of the fields is V gene, clone size, D gene, J gene, CDR3 protein, CDR3 DNA. A D gene is named only where the DNA matches it firmly. Clone size is shown for a subset of rows, as once, few, many or a class of expanded clone.

>TRBV5-4|few|.|TRBJ2-3
CASSLYLPLRDTQYF
TGTGCCAGCAGCTTGTATCTCCCTTTGAGGGATACGCAGTATTTT
>TRBV3-1|many|.|TRBJ1-1
CASSQVGGTEAFF
TGTGCCAGCAGCCAAGTGGGGGGCACTGAAGCTTTCTTT
>TRBV12-3/TRBV12-4|few|.|TRBJ1-1
CASSLDINTEAFF
TGTGCCAGCAGCCTAGACATTAACACTGAAGCTTTCTTT
>TRBV18|.|TRBD1|TRBJ1-2
CASSLDLDRGGGYTF
TGTGCCAGCTCACTTGACCTTGACAGGGGAGGAGGCTACACCTTC
>TRBV5-1|many|.|TRBJ2-1
CASSLDWREQFF
TGCGCCAGCAGCTTGGACTGGCGGGAGCAGTTCTTC
>TRBV5-1|many|.|TRBJ2-5
CASSSGGETQYF
TGCGCCAGCAGCTCGGGCGGGGAGACCCAGTACTTC
>TRBV25-1|few|.|TRBJ1-6
CASSLTDGDSPLHF
TGTGCCAGCAGTTTAACCGACGGAGACTCACCCCTCCACTTT
>TRBV7-2|many|TRBD2|TRBJ2-5
CASSSFLAGGRRQETQYF
TGTGCCAGCAGCTCCTTCCTAGCGGGGGGGCGTCGCCAAGAGACCCAGTACTTC
>TRBV27|.|TRBD2|TRBJ2-3
CAARLAGGDTQYF
TGTGCCGCTCGGTTAGCGGGGGGTGATACGCAGTATTTT
>TRBV5-6|few|.|TRBJ2-7
CASSLLTYEQYF
TGTGCCAGCAGCTTACTAACCTACGAGCAGTACTTC
>TRBV4-3|.|.|TRBJ2-2
CASSPALYQTGELFF
TGCGCCAGCAGCCCGGCCCTATATCAGACCGGGGAGCTGTTTTTT
>TRBV20-1|.|TRBD2|TRBJ2-2
CSARLGLAGTGELFF
TGCAGTGCTAGATTGGGACTAGCGGGCACCGGGGAGCTGTTTTTT
>TRBV27|.|.|TRBJ2-7
CASSKGHEQYF
TGTGCCAGCTCCAAGGGCCACGAGCAGTACTTC
>TRBV7-9|.|TRBD1|TRBJ1-1
CASYGTGFKEASEAFF
TGTGCCAGCTACGGGACAGGGTTTAAGGAAGCGTCAGAAGCTTTCTTT
>TRBV12-3/TRBV12-4|.|TRBD1|TRBJ1-6
CASKTGGSSYNSPLHF
TGTGCCAGCAAAACAGGGGGGAGCTCCTATAATTCACCCCTCCACTTT
>TRBV15|few|.|TRBJ1-2
CATSREGVSGGYTF
TGTGCCACCAGCAGAGAGGGGGTGTCGGGTGGCTACACCTTC
>TRBV19|.|.|TRBJ1-5
CASSILGGPRDQPQHF
TGTGCCAGTAGTATTCTCGGGGGCCCACGGGACCAGCCCCAGCATTTT
>TRBV7-8|many|.|TRBJ1-6
CASSAPGFGSPLHF
TGTGCCAGCAGCGCCCCTGGGTTTGGTTCACCCCTCCACTTT
>TRBV6-5|few|TRBD1|TRBJ2-3
CASSYSTRDSPSTDTQYF
TGTGCCAGCAGTTACTCGACCAGGGACAGCCCTAGCACAGATACGCAGTATTTT
>TRBV11-2|.|.|TRBJ2-3
CASSPPENTQYF
TGTGCCAGCAGCCCCCCTGAAAATACGCAGTATTTT
>TRBV7-2|few|TRBD2|TRBJ2-3
CASSLGSRLAGGGEQYF
TGTGCCAGCAGCTTAGGTTCCCGGCTAGCGGGGGGAGGAGAGCAGTATTTT
>TRBV20-1|.|TRBD2|TRBJ2-3
CSARPSGGHTQYF
TGCAGTGCTAGACCTAGCGGGGGGCATACGCAGTATTTT
>TRBV6-5|many|.|TRBJ1-4
CASSYGGAGNEKLFF
TGTGCCAGCAGTTACGGGGGGGCTGGGAATGAAAAACTGTTTTTT
>TRBV20-1|many|TRBD2|TRBJ2-3
CSAPMLAVSTDTQYF
TGCAGTGCTCCCATGCTAGCGGTGAGCACAGATACGCAGTATTTT
>TRBV7-9|.|TRBD2|TRBJ2-1
CASSSTDRTSGGTSYNEQFF
TGTGCCAGCAGCTCCACGGATCGGACTAGCGGGGGGACTAGCTACAATGAGCAGTTCTTC
>TRBV7-2|.|.|TRBJ2-6
CASSSQIFTGANVLTF
TGTGCCAGCAGCTCCCAGATCTTTACCGGGGCCAACGTCCTGACTTTC
>TRBV6-5|.|TRBD1|TRBJ2-6
CASSYRTGSFSAANVLTF
TGTGCCAGCAGTTACAGGACAGGGAGCTTCTCTGCGGCCAACGTCCTGACTTTC